This T cell receptor beta chain was sequenced during a study of blood T cell repertoires in COVID-19. About the research overall: PBMCs, B-cell-depleted T cells, or T cells provided the cDNA or gDNA that made up the material.

Methods used by the authors: Amplification with reference gene primers provided the estimates of nucleated cell counts. Sequenced by immunoSEQ multiplex PCR; TCRdb stores in-frame clones only, minus some. The V and J calls and clone size were taken over from that table, and D and trimming were inferred from the DNA. The sample yields around 140,000 clones, roughly 90% seen once. Trimming shortened V by 5 bases and J by 2 bases, and 9 bases separated the two germline ends. Germline V gene lookup returns CDR1 SGHVS and CDR2 FNYEAQ. The CDR3 extends over 13 amino acids. This sequence joins TRBV7-6 and TRBJ1-2; no firm D call. This receptor was obtained from a man aged 55 to 69 with active or convalescent COVID-19. The specimen sequenced was peripheral blood. DNA of the CDR3: TGTGCCAGCAGCCCGGAGGAGAACTATGGCTACACCTTC. This encodes CASSPEENYGYTF.